This is a list of T cell receptor beta chains from one sample in a study of T-cell memory formation after mild COVID-19. TCRdb re-called the 5' RACE reads through MiXCR, storing one row per CDR3 protein. The sample consists of 110,000 or so distinct CDR3 sequences, approximately 21% of them appearing once. The specimen sequenced was PBMCs or a T cell subset sorted from them (not recorded which). These receptors originate from a young man who had mild COVID-19 (a few samples of this study predate the infection). Cell type and time point are not known. Both conserved end residues are part of each CDR3. The order of the fields is V gene, clone size, J gene, D gene, CDR3 DNA, CDR3 protein. A D gene is named only where the DNA matches it firmly. Only some rows state a clone size, as once, few, many or a class for expanded clones.

TRBV3-1	-	TRBJ2-4	TRBD1	TGTGCCAGCAGCCAAGATATGAGACAGGGAAACATTCAGTACTTC	CASSQDMRQGNIQYF
TRBV27	many	TRBJ2-3	TRBD2	TGTGCCAGCAGTTCTTGGACTAGCGGAACAGATACGCAGTATTTT	CASSSWTSGTDTQYF
TRBV4-1	few	TRBJ2-1	-	TGCGCCAGCAGCCAAGATGCCAATGAGCAGTTCTTC	CASSQDANEQFF
TRBV20-1	-	TRBJ1-1	-	TGCAGTGCTAGTGGGGGTGGGAACACTGAAGCTTTCTTT	CSASGGGNTEAFF
TRBV27	few	TRBJ1-1	-	TGTGCCAGCAGGCTAAGCCTGAACACTGAAGCTTTCTTT	CASRLSLNTEAFF
TRBV4-3	-	TRBJ2-5	TRBD2	TGCGCCAGCAGCCCACGTGCGGGGGGGTATCAAGAGACCCAGTACTTC	CASSPRAGGYQETQYF
TRBV21-1	-	TRBJ2-5	-	TGTGCCAGCAGCAAAGTCACGGGGAAGGAGACCCAGTACTTC	CASSKVTGKETQYF
TRBV9	-	TRBJ2-5	TRBD2	TGTGCCAGCAGCACGGGACTAGCGGTGCAAGAGACCCAGTACTTC	CASSTGLAVQETQYF
TRBV6-2/TRBV6-3	-	TRBJ2-2	-	TGTGCCAGCAGTTACGTGAACACCGGGGAGCTGTTTTTT	CASSYVNTGELFF
TRBV28	-	TRBJ2-1	TRBD2	TGTGCCAGCAGTTTCTACCTAGCGGGGGGTAACAATGAGCAGTTCTTC	CASSFYLAGGNNEQFF
TRBV6-5	-	TRBJ1-4	-	TGTGCCAGCAGTCACCGGGACGAACGTGCAACTAATGAAAAACTGTTTTTT	CASSHRDERATNEKLFF
TRBV6-5	many	TRBJ2-5	TRBD1	TGTGCCAGCAGTTACTCGACAGGGGGCGGGAAGACCCAGTACTTC	CASSYSTGGGKTQYF
TRBV5-5	-	TRBJ2-3	TRBD2	TGTGCCAGCAGCTCTCTAGCGGGACCCTTCACAGATACGCAGTATTTT	CASSSLAGPFTDTQYF
TRBV9	-	TRBJ2-3	TRBD2	TGTGCCAGCAGCGTCGCTAGCGGGGGGAACACAGATACGCAGTATTTT	CASSVASGGNTDTQYF